These T cell receptor beta chains were read from a single sample in a study of blood T cells in healthy people across ages. Via MiXCR, TCRdb re-called the 5' RACE reads, giving one row per CDR3 protein. Here the sample spans roughly 1,500,000 distinct CDR3 sequences, approximately 42% being singletons. The sample taken for sequencing was blood. The receptor source for this set is a woman aged 18-35 years in good health. Each CDR3 is given with its conserved first and last residue. Fields, in order: D gene, clone size, J gene, V gene, CDR3 protein, CDR3 DNA. A D gene is named only where the DNA matches it firmly. Only part of the rows carry a size: once, few, many, or a class if the clone is expanded.

>TRBD1|.|TRBJ2-3|TRBV10-2
CASSNRGWSDTQYF
TGCGCCAGCAGTAACAGGGGTTGGTCAGATACGCAGTATTTT
>.|few|TRBJ2-7|TRBV25-1
CASSDPSSSYEQYF
TGTGCCAGCAGTGACCCCAGCAGCTCCTACGAGCAGTACTTC
>TRBD2|.|TRBJ2-1|TRBV4-1
CASSQGGLALNEQFF
TGCGCCAGCAGCCAAGGGGGACTAGCGCTCAATGAGCAGTTCTTC
>.|.|TRBJ2-6|TRBV2
CASSGTGTGANVLTF
TGTGCCAGCAGCGGTACAGGGACTGGGGCCAACGTCCTGACTTTC
>TRBD2|many|TRBJ2-3|TRBV29-1
CSVERASGRVTDTQYF
TGCAGCGTTGAAAGGGCTAGCGGGAGGGTCACAGATACGCAGTATTTT
>.|few|TRBJ2-7|TRBV5-1
CASSPRGWGVSPYEQYF
TGCGCCAGCAGTCCCAGGGGATGGGGAGTAAGCCCCTACGAGCAGTACTTC
>TRBD1|.|TRBJ2-3|TRBV6-1
CASSVRPGQEARDTQYF
TGTGCCAGCAGTGTCAGACCGGGACAGGAGGCTCGGGATACGCAGTATTTT
>.|few|TRBJ2-1|TRBV7-9
CASSFTENNEQFF
TGTGCCAGCAGCTTTACAGAGAACAATGAGCAGTTCTTC
>TRBD2|.|TRBJ2-1|TRBV12-3/TRBV12-4
CASSRRPAGAYEQFF
TGTGCCAGCAGTCGACGACCAGCGGGGGCTTATGAGCAGTTCTTC
>TRBD2|.|TRBJ2-3|TRBV9
CASSAQRAGLDTQYF
TGTGCCAGCAGCGCCCAACGAGCGGGGTTGGATACGCAGTATTTT
>.|few|TRBJ2-1|TRBV5-4
CASSLGGGADNEQFF
TGTGCCAGCAGCTTGGGAGGGGGGGCTGACAATGAGCAGTTCTTC
>.|few|TRBJ2-2|TRBV11-2
CASSLLGGTNTGELFF
TGTGCCAGCAGCTTATTGGGCGGAACCAACACCGGGGAGCTGTTTTTT
>TRBD2|.|TRBJ2-3|TRBV7-6
CASSLKTSLSTDTQYF
TGTGCCAGCAGCCTAAAGACTAGCCTAAGCACAGATACGCAGTATTTT
>TRBD1|.|TRBJ1-2|TRBV10-3
CAIKGATDLYGYTF
TGTGCCATCAAGGGGGCGACGGACCTCTATGGCTACACCTTC
>.|.|TRBJ2-3|TRBV4-2
CASSQALTTDTQYF
TGTGCCAGCAGCCAGGCCCTAACCACAGATACGCAGTATTTT
>.|.|TRBJ2-4|TRBV10-3
CATLGENIQYF
TGTGCCACCCTGGGGGAAAACATTCAGTACTTC
>TRBD2|.|TRBJ2-5|TRBV12-3/TRBV12-4
CASGGVGETQYF
TGTGCCAGCGGGGGGGTTGGGGAGACCCAGTACTTC
>.|.|TRBJ1-4|TRBV7-9
CASSLATANNEKLFF
TGTGCCAGCAGCTTAGCGACGGCTAATAATGAAAAACTGTTTTTT
>.|once|TRBJ2-7|TRBV24-1
CATSLSAGYNEQYF
TGTGCCACCAGTCTGTCCGCGGGGTACAATGAGCAGTACTTC
>TRBD1|.|TRBJ1-2|TRBV27
CASSKGQGHAVVDYGYTF
TGTGCCAGCAGTAAAGGACAGGGCCATGCTGTAGTGGACTATGGCTACACCTTC
>.|few|TRBJ2-7|TRBV7-8
CASSLADGRGVYEQYF
TGTGCCAGCAGCTTAGCTGATGGCAGGGGTGTCTACGAGCAGTACTTC
>TRBD1|few|TRBJ2-5|TRBV25-1
CASSGTGGVRETQYF
TGTGCCAGCAGTGGGACAGGGGGCGTCAGGGAGACCCAGTACTTC
>TRBD2|.|TRBJ2-1|TRBV11-2
CASTRFGPERGIPSSYNEQFF
TGTGCCAGCACCCGCTTCGGCCCTGAGCGGGGTATACCTAGCTCCTACAATGAGCAGTTCTTC
>.|few|TRBJ1-2|TRBV28
CASNPGSYGYTF
TGTGCCAGCAACCCAGGGAGCTATGGCTACACCTTC
>TRBD1|.|TRBJ1-1|TRBV9
CASSDRGPGDTEAFF
TGTGCCAGCAGCGACAGGGGGCCGGGCGACACTGAAGCTTTCTTT
>TRBD2|.|TRBJ2-3|TRBV7-3
CASSSGGGSDTQYF
TGTGCCAGCAGCTCAGGCGGGGGTTCAGATACGCAGTATTTT
>.|few|TRBJ2-7|TRBV20-1
CSARGVEGTYEQYF
TGCAGTGCTAGAGGAGTGGAAGGAACCTACGAGCAGTACTTC
>.|.|TRBJ2-3|TRBV20-1
CSARRGSRADTQYF
TGCAGTGCCCGACGGGGGAGTAGGGCAGATACGCAGTATTTT
>.|.|TRBJ1-1|TRBV5-1
CASSHPSKNTEAFF
TGCGCCAGCAGCCATCCGTCCAAGAACACTGAAGCTTTCTTT
>.|.|TRBJ2-3|TRBV7-2
CATAPIAFADTQYF
TGTGCCACCGCCCCAATAGCGTTCGCAGATACGCAGTATTTT
>TRBD1|.|TRBJ1-2|TRBV7-8
CASSLEGTGGMGYTF
TGTGCCAGCAGCTTAGAAGGAACAGGGGGCATGGGCTACACCTTC
>TRBD1|.|TRBJ2-3|TRBV28
CASSTGQGAIDTQYF
TGTGCCAGCAGTACCGGACAGGGGGCAATAGATACGCAGTATTTT
>TRBD1|few|TRBJ2-3|TRBV20-1
CSASGTGLTSTDTQYF
TGCAGTGCTAGTGGGACAGGGCTTACTAGCACAGATACGCAGTATTTT
>.|few|TRBJ2-7|TRBV7-2
CASSFVGNTYEQYF
TGTGCCAGCAGCTTCGTCGGGAACACCTACGAGCAGTACTTC
>TRBD1|.|TRBJ2-3|TRBV29-1
CSATGPTDTQYF
TGCAGCGCGACAGGGCCAACAGATACGCAGTATTTT
>TRBD1|.|TRBJ1-1|TRBV29-1
CSVEGTGDTEAFF
TGCAGCGTTGAGGGGACAGGGGACACTGAAGCTTTCTTT
>.|.|TRBJ2-1|TRBV11-1
CASSVASTGNEQFF
TGTGCCAGCAGCGTAGCCTCCACGGGAAATGAGCAGTTCTTC
>.|few|TRBJ2-4|TRBV20-1
CSARDRQSGSQNIQYF
TGCAGTGCTAGAGATCGGCAGTCGGGGTCCCAAAACATTCAGTACTTC
>.|.|TRBJ2-7|TRBV20-1
CSPADASSYNEQYF
TGCAGTCCCGCGGACGCATCCTCCTACAATGAGCAGTACTTC
>TRBD1|few|TRBJ2-1|TRBV10-3
CAISLQGATSNEQFF
TGTGCCATCAGTCTACAGGGGGCCACCTCCAATGAGCAGTTCTTC
>.|few|TRBJ1-6|TRBV7-9
CASSSWETDHSPLHF
TGTGCCAGCAGCTCGTGGGAGACAGACCATTCACCCCTCCACTTT